The clone carrying this T cell receptor (beta chain) turned up a few times. Its antigen is not known. This sample was taken from a study of vaccination and CD4 T cells after COVID-19. Across the study: Cultures acting as controls obtained a CEFX pool, an HIV-1 Nef pool, or no peptide.

Sequenced with the Oncomine TCR Beta short-read assay was DNA taken from cultured CD4+ T cells. TCRdb re-called the PCR reads through MiXCR, storing one row per CDR3 protein. The sample gives about 30,000 distinct CDR3 sequences, under 40% of which show up once; 3% to 4% is in the top ten. Germline CDR1 is DFQATT and CDR2 is SNEGSKA (reference sequence). Trimming cost V 0 bases and J 4 bases, with 15 bases left between them. CDR3 size: 16 residues. The time point here: late sampling 161 to 241 days after vaccination in a few convalescent patients. Specified treatment: approximately 9-day PBMC culture with coronavirus spike peptide pools or control peptides (ViraFEST assay).

The receptor was isolated from a human donor who had recovered from COVID-19. This material consisted of CD4+ T cells from blood, cultured in vitro, taken about 7 months after SARS-CoV-2 vaccination. The chain recombines TRBV20-1 with TRBJ2-2; D unclear. CDR3 residues: CSARDRGWSGTGELFF. The CDR3 DNA is TGCAGTGCTAGAGATCGTGGCTGGTCGGGCACCGGGGAGCTGTTTTTT.